These 9 T cell receptor beta chains originate from one sample sequenced in a study of T-cell reconstitution after alpha-beta-depleted transplantation in children. The TCRbeta library was prepared with unique molecular identifiers. MiXCR was run by TCRdb on the PCR reads, yielding one entry per CDR3 protein. Of 150,000 to 200,000 distinct CDR3 sequences listed, approximately 6.8% were seen once; the top ten hold around 2.7%. The sequences come from PBMCs from the stem cell graft donor, collected from the stem cell graft. These receptors were taken from a human donor who donated a stem cell graft to a child with Wiskott-Aldrich syndrome.

In this sample, this clonotype turned up many times. The J gene is TRBJ2-7, the V gene TRBV6-1; 9 bases fit TRBD1. V was clipped by 7 bases and J by 3 bases; unmatched bases: 10. The V gene's germline CDR1 is MNHNS and CDR2 SASEGT. The CDR3 length is 15 residues. This chain's CDR3 is CASNDRDRAFYEQYF. Here the CDR3 DNA reads TGTGCCAGCAATGACCGGGACAGGGCCTTCTACGAGCAGTACTTC.

With regard to this clonotype: With a much larger clone just one base away, this may be a read error. This rearrangement joins TRBV12-3 or TRBV12-4 to TRBJ1-5, with D unresolved. The CDR3 totals 14 residues. This CDR3 reads CASSSSVVNQHQHF. DNA for the CDR3: TGTGCCAGCAGTTCATCCGTCGTAAATCAGCACCAGCATTTT.

This clonotype was seen ten or more times. The genes are TRBV10-3 and TRBJ2-1; 9 bases agree with TRBD2. V dropped 10 bases and J dropped 4; count of bases not matched to a gene: 11. CDR3 size: 15 residues. CDR1 is ENHRY and CDR2 is SYGVKD in the germline V gene. CDR3 coding DNA: TGTGCCAGCCAAACCGGGACTAGCCCTTACAATGAGCAGTTCTTC. The encoded protein is CASQTGTSPYNEQFF.

This clonotype was counted a few times. The junction and the germline gene differ at one end; a read error may be behind it. The chain has TRBV11-2 and TRBJ2-7; D is possibly TRBD2 (6 bases). The CDR3 totals 14 residues. The germline gives CDR1 SGHAT, CDR2 FQNNGV. The CDR3 coding sequence is TGTGCCAGCAGCGATCCCGGGGGTTCCTCCGAGCAGTACTTC. Translating gives CASSDPGGSSEQYF. The complete variable domain, with remaining parts taken from reference TRBV11-2 and TRBJ2-7, reads EAGVAQSPRYKIIEKRQSVAFWCNPISGHATLYWYQQILGQGPKLLIQFQNNGVVDDSQLPKDRFSAERLKGVDSTLKIQPAKLEDSAVYLCASSDPGGSSEQYFGPGTRLTVT.

There are many counts of this clonotype. The chain carries TRBV12-3 or TRBV12-4 and TRBJ1-2, with 8 bases that match TRBD1. Trimming cost V 8 bases and J 5 bases; bases outside gene matches: 7. This CDR3 contains 13 residues. CDR3 nucleotide sequence: TGTGCCAGCCAGCCACAGGGGGGGTATGGCTACACCTTC. Translation: CASQPQGGYGYTF.

This clonotype was seen a handful of times. The genes are TRBV20-1 and TRBJ1-4, with D possibly TRBD1 on 5 matching bases. From germline, CDR1 is DFQATT and CDR2 SNEGSKA (reference sequence). V was clipped by 2 bases and J by 0 bases, with 19 bases between them. The length of the CDR3 is 18 residues. CDR3 region: CSARTLRGYGATNEKLFF. The CDR3 nucleotides are TGCAGTGCTAGAACTTTAAGGGGCTACGGTGCAACTAATGAAAAACTGTTTTTT.

V usage is TRBV20-1 and J usage is TRBJ1-1; D is ambiguous. There are 11 residues in the CDR3. Per germline, CDR1 DFQATT and CDR2 SNEGSKA (reference sequence). Deletions cut 8 bases from V and 2 bases from J, with 9 bases between. CDR3 sequence reads: CSSTENTEAFF. As DNA, the CDR3 is TGCAGTTCCACAGAAAACACTGAAGCTTTCTTT.

This clonotype appeared a few times. The chain recombines TRBV20-1 with TRBJ2-1, with TRBD2 matching over 9 bases. J was trimmed by 8 bases and V by 3 bases; bases with no gene match: 17. CDR1 and CDR2 (germline): DFQATT, SNEGSKA (reference sequence). The CDR3 is 17 residues long. The DNA of the CDR3 is TGCAGTGCTAGCACCCCCGGTGGGCGGGGGGGCCGGGATGAGCAGTTCTTC. It codes for CSASTPGGRGGRDEQFF.

The chain couples TRBV5-7 to TRBJ2-2; 7 bases line up with TRBD1. TRBV5-7 is treated as an ORF (open reading frame) with a function not yet certain. The length of the CDR3 is 16 residues. Trimming took 5 bases from V and 4 from J; bases not matched to a gene: 11. As DNA, the CDR3 is TGTGCCAGCAGTCCATACAGGGGCCCTTTCACCGGGGAGCTGTTTTTT. Its protein is CASSPYRGPFTGELFF.